A single sample is the source of the 29 T cell receptor beta chains below, sequenced in a study of blood T cell repertoires in COVID-19. The table came from immunoSEQ multiplex PCR; TCRdb's copy has only in-frame clones and leaves some out. The sample carries about 36,000 clones, about 90% recorded once. Material: peripheral blood. The receptors here all came from a man aged 55 to 69 with active or convalescent COVID-19.

The chain uses TRBV2 and TRBJ2-1; D is possibly TRBD1 (6 bases). Per germline, CDR1 SNHLY and CDR2 FYNNEI. V gave up 4 bases and J gave up 5 bases, with 15 bases separating them. This CDR3 contains 15 residues. The CDR3 is CASSVIGDTNNEQFF. DNA of the CDR3: TGTGCCAGCAGTGTCATAGGGGACACCAACAATGAGCAGTTCTTC.

Comment on this clone: The sample has other DNA sequences that encode this CDR3 too. This chain joins TRBV7-2 and TRBJ1-1; D uncertain. Trimming took off 3 bases at V and 0 bases at J, with 5 bases between the two ends. Germline CDR1 is SGHTA and CDR2 is FQGNSA. The CDR3 spans 13 residues. DNA for the CDR3: TGTGCCAGCAGCTTCTCGGTGAACACTGAAGCTTTCTTT. This codes for CASSFSVNTEAFF. The whole variable domain, filled in from reference TRBV7-2 and TRBJ1-1, reads GAGVSQSPSNKVTEKGKDVELRCDPISGHTALYWYRQSLGQGLEFLIYFQGNSAPDKSGLPSDRFSAERTGGSVSTLTIQRTQQEDSAVYLCASSFSVNTEAFFGQGTRLTVV.

V is TRBV24-1 and J is TRBJ2-1, with 12 bases aligning to TRBD2. The CDR3 is made up of 19 amino acids. V shed 5 bases and J 7 bases; nucleotides not matched to a gene: 17. The germline CDR1 and CDR2 sequences are KGHDR and SFDVKD. This CDR3 reads CATSAPGGGLAGHGNEQFF. CDR3 nucleotides: TGTGCCACCAGTGCCCCAGGGGGCGGACTAGCGGGACACGGGAATGAGCAGTTCTTC.

The chain combines TRBV11-2 with TRBJ1-4; 9 nucleotides agree with TRBD1. After removal of 3 bases from V and 8 bases from J, the junction contained 7 bases not matched to a gene. Germline V gene lookup returns CDR1 SGHAT and CDR2 FQNNGV. This CDR3 spans 15 amino acids. This CDR3 is CASSFGTGKEEKLFF. CDR3 coding DNA: TGTGCCAGCAGCTTCGGGACAGGGAAAGAGGAAAAACTGTTTTTT.

The chain links TRBV4-1 to TRBJ1-1, with D maybe TRBD1 (5 bases). The V end was cut by 2 bases, the J end by 1 base, with 11 bases between. This CDR3 is built from 15 residues. The germline V gene encodes CDR1 MGHRA and CDR2 YSYEKL. The CDR3 nucleotides read TGCGCCAGCAGCCAACCCCGGAGGGGGAACACTGAAGCTTTCTTT. Translating gives CASSQPRRGNTEAFF.

This chain links TRBV27 with TRBJ2-3, with D maybe TRBD2 (7 bases). Trimming stripped 2 bases from V and 4 bases from J, with 13 bases between. CDR3 length equals 15 residues. Per the germline V gene, CDR1 is MNHEY and CDR2 is SMNVEV (reference sequence). The CDR3 reads CASSLVGGRADTQYF. In nucleotides, the CDR3 is TGTGCCAGCAGTTTAGTAGGGGGGAGGGCAGATACGCAGTATTTT.

This clone was picked up one time. This sequence joins TRBV7-9 and TRBJ2-3; D might be TRBD1 (6 bases). The CDR3 covers 14 residues. CDR1 and CDR2 (germline): SEHNR, FQNEAQ (reference sequence). Trimming stripped 1 base from V and 2 bases from J, with 7 bases between. The CDR3 DNA is TGTGCCAGCAGCTTAGTGGGGGCCACAGATACGCAGTATTTT. Translation: CASSLVGATDTQYF.

The chain has TRBV28 and TRBJ1-5; D remains unclear. The CDR3 extends over 16 amino acids. Germline CDR1 is MDHEN and CDR2 is SYDVKM. Deletions cut 5 bases from V and 4 bases from J, with 18 bases between. CDR3 amino acids: CASSPPIYTGNQPQHF. The CDR3 DNA follows: TGTGCCAGCAGTCCCCCGATATATACGGGGAATCAGCCCCAGCATTTT.

The chain has TRBV7-8 and TRBJ2-3; TRBD2 is a possible D gene (5 bases). The V and J ends lost 0 bases and 5 bases respectively, with 12 bases between them. This CDR3 region has 15 residues. Germline CDR1 is SGHVS and CDR2 is FQNEAQ. The CDR3 loop is CASSLAGNGVDTQYF. CDR3 bases: TGTGCCAGCAGCTTAGCTGGGAACGGGGTAGATACGCAGTATTTT.

The sample holds one count of this clone. The chain combines TRBV11-2 with TRBJ2-5, with unresolved D. V was shortened by 0 bases and J by 8 bases, with 10 bases between the two germline ends. From germline, CDR1 is SGHAT and CDR2 FQNNGV. This CDR3 is built from 13 residues. CDR3 in DNA: TGTGCCAGCAGCTTAGATCGGCAGGCAACCCAGTACTTC. Protein product: CASSLDRQATQYF.

The chain recombines TRBV10-3 with TRBJ2-7, with 7 bases aligning to TRBD1. Germline trimming cut 0 bases from V and 4 bases from J; bases unmatched to any gene: 6. This CDR3 is built from 15 residues. Germline CDR1 is ENHRY and CDR2 is SYGVKD. Written as DNA, the CDR3 is TGTGCCATCAGTGAGTCAGTTACAGGGGAATACGAGCAGTACTTC. Protein: CAISESVTGEYEQYF.

J is TRBJ1-5 and V is TRBV15; D is possibly TRBD1 (6 bases). This CDR3 spans 17 amino acids. Trimming cost V 4 bases and J 1 base, with 17 bases left between them. Germline loops: CDR1 LNHNV, CDR2 YYDKDF (reference sequence). The CDR3 DNA reads as TGTGCCACCAGCACAGGTAGGGGACAATACAGCAATCAGCCCCAGCATTTT. This sequence encodes CATSTGRGQYSNQPQHF. Looking up the rest from reference TRBV15 and TRBJ1-5 gives the full variable domain: DAMVIQNPRYQVTQFGKPVTLSCSQTLNHNVMYWYQQKSSQAPKLLFHYYDKDFNNEADTPDNFQSRRPNTSFCFLDIRSPGLGDTAMYLCATSTGRGQYSNQPQHFGDGTRLSIL.

DNA of the CDR3: TGTGCCAGCAGCCTCCTTTTCGGCGAGCAGTACTTC. Translated, it gives CASSLLFGEQYF. The J gene is TRBJ2-7, the V gene TRBV6-1; D remains unclear. Trimming took off 6 bases at V and 6 bases at J, with 12 bases between the two ends. The germline CDR1 and CDR2 sequences are MNHNS and SASEGT. The CDR3 has 12 amino acids.

The chain is built from TRBV6-1 and TRBJ2-3, with D possibly being TRBD1 (8 bases). Trimming shortened V by 4 bases and J by 4 bases, and 21 bases separated the two germline ends. The CDR3 covers 17 residues. Looked up from germline, CDR1 is MNHNS and CDR2 is SASEGT. The CDR3 bases are TGTGCCAGCAGTGGCCACAGGACAGGGAGGGTCGCAGATACGCAGTATTTT. It encodes CASSGHRTGRVADTQYF.

This chain uses TRBV20-1 with TRBJ2-1; 8 bases agree with TRBD2. The V and J ends lost 3 bases and 2 bases, in that order; junction bases with no gene match: 9. Germline V CDR1 and CDR2: DFQATT, SNEGSKA (reference sequence). The CDR3 is made up of 16 amino acids. The CDR3 bases are TGCAGTGCTAGTCGATCGGCGGGAGGCGCCTACAATGAGCAGTTCTTC. Residues: CSASRSAGGAYNEQFF.

The chain is built from TRBV5-4 and TRBJ1-1; 8 bases match TRBD1. V lost 3 bases and J lost 4; bases outside the gene matches: 14. The CDR3 loop spans 17 amino acids. Germline values: CDR1 SGHNT, CDR2 YYREEE (reference sequence). The CDR3 region is CASSSPPTPGGLTEAFF. DNA for the CDR3: TGTGCCAGCAGCTCACCTCCGACCCCAGGGGGCCTCACTGAAGCTTTCTTT.

This chain joins TRBV7-6 and TRBJ2-5, with D possibly TRBD2 on 6 matching bases. This CDR3 spans 16 amino acids. Trimming cost V 1 base and J 3 bases, with 15 bases left between them. CDR1 SGHVS and CDR2 FNYEAQ come from the germline V gene. The CDR3 region has the DNA TGTGCCAGCAGCTTAGTTGCCCTAGCGACTAAAGAGACCCAGTACTTC. Its translation: CASSLVALATKETQYF.

The chain has TRBV24-1 and TRBJ2-1; D possibly corresponds to TRBD2 (6 bases). V was cut by 8 bases and J by 8 bases, with 12 bases left in between. Germline loops: CDR1 KGHDR, CDR2 SFDVKD. The CDR3 is made up of 12 amino acids. The CDR3 region has the DNA TGTGCCACCACCTCCGGCGGGGATGAGCAGTTCTTC. It yields the protein CATTSGGDEQFF.

The rearrangement links TRBV18 to TRBJ2-7, with TRBD1 as a possible D gene (5 bases). This CDR3 comprises 14 residues. Trimming cost V 2 bases and J 2 bases, with 10 bases left between them. Germline values: CDR1 KGHSH, CDR2 LQKENI. CDR3 sequence reads: CASSPWAGPYEQYF. The CDR3 nucleotides read TGTGCCAGCTCACCATGGGCAGGGCCCTACGAGCAGTACTTC. Using reference TRBV18 and TRBJ2-7 for the parts outside the CDR3, the full variable domain is NAGVMQNPRHLVRRRGQEARLRCSPMKGHSHVYWYRQLPEEGLKFMVYLQKENIIDESGMPKERFSAEFPKEGPSILRIQQVVRGDSAAYFCASSPWAGPYEQYFGPGTRLTVT.

This chain uses TRBV5-1 with TRBJ1-6; 7 nucleotides align to TRBD1. Germline values: CDR1 SGHRS, CDR2 YFSETQ. The CDR3 extends over 15 amino acids. V was clipped by 0 bases and J by 7 bases; unmatched bases: 4. The CDR3 loop is CASSLDGQENSPLHF. The CDR3 nucleotides read TGCGCCAGCAGCTTGGATGGACAGGAAAATTCACCCCTCCACTTT.

V usage is TRBV29-1 and J usage is TRBJ2-3; 11 positions match TRBD2. The germline gives CDR1 SQVTM, CDR2 ANQGSEA. The CDR3 length is 15 residues. The ends lost 2 bases at V and 6 bases at J; junction bases unmatched: 7. CDR3 sequence reads: CSVELPSGRPDTQYF. In DNA, the CDR3 is TGCAGCGTTGAACTTCCTAGCGGGAGGCCCGATACGCAGTATTTT.

The rearrangement links TRBV7-6 to TRBJ2-5; D is ambiguous. The CDR3 totals 18 residues. Germline CDR1 is SGHVS and CDR2 is FNYEAQ. V lost 0 bases to trimming and J lost 5 bases, with 22 bases between them. The CDR3 reads CASSLAIAFLNRIETQYF. CDR3 nucleotides: TGTGCCAGCAGCTTAGCCATCGCGTTCTTAAATCGTATCGAGACCCAGTACTTC. Full variable domain (remainder filled in from reference TRBV7-6 and TRBJ2-5): GAGVSQSPRYKVTKRGQDVALRCDPISGHVSLYWYRQALGQGPEFLTYFNYEAQQDKSGLPNDRFSAERPEGSISTLTIQRTEQRDSAMYRCASSLAIAFLNRIETQYFGPGTRLLVL.

This chain uses TRBV6-1 with TRBJ1-3; TRBD1 is a possible D gene (6 bases). CDR3 length: 16 amino acids. CDR1 MNHNS and CDR2 SASEGT come from the germline V gene. Deletions cut 3 bases from V and 0 bases from J, with 12 bases between. The CDR3 region is CASSEDGGYSGNTIYF. Here the CDR3 DNA reads TGTGCCAGCAGTGAGGATGGGGGCTACTCTGGAAACACCATATATTTT.

The chain uses TRBV3-1 (or the pseudogene TRBV3-2) and TRBJ2-3; TRBD2 matches at 8 bases. In germline, CDR1 is LGHDT, CDR2 YNNKEL (reference sequence). The CDR3 contains 18 residues. With V trimmed by 0 bases and J by 1 base, 9 bases remained unmatched. CDR3 amino acids: CASSQDKIAGPRTDTQYF. The CDR3 DNA reads as TGTGCCAGCAGCCAAGATAAGATAGCGGGACCCCGCACAGATACGCAGTATTTT.

This rearrangement joins TRBV10-3 to TRBJ1-2; 9 bases line up with TRBD1. V lost 6 bases and J lost 3; bases outside the gene matches: 8. The CDR3 sequence is 15 residues long. Germline lookup yields CDR1 ENHRY and CDR2 SYGVKD. The CDR3 protein is CAIRAGTGKDYGYTF. CDR3 coding DNA: TGTGCCATCAGAGCCGGGACAGGGAAAGACTATGGCTACACCTTC.

This chain joins TRBV19 and TRBJ2-7, with D maybe TRBD2 (6 bases). V was shortened by 3 bases and J by 7 bases, with 10 bases between the two germline ends. Germline V gene data show CDR1 as LNHDA and CDR2 as SQIVND (reference sequence). CDR3 length: 12 residues. The CDR3 DNA sequence: TGTGCCAGTAGTATCCGCAGCGGGGAGCAGTACTTC. Protein: CASSIRSGEQYF. The variable domain in full, with the rest retrieved from reference TRBV19 and TRBJ2-7, is DGGITQSPKYLFRKEGQNVTLSCEQNLNHDAMYWYRQDPGQGLRLIYYSQIVNDFQKGDIAEGYSVSREKKESFPLTVTSAQKNPTAFYLCASSIRSGEQYFGPGTRLTVT.

The chain joins TRBV5-1 to TRBJ1-4, with a weak D call TRBD1 (6 bases). Germline lookup yields CDR1 SGHRS and CDR2 YFSETQ. Trimming left V 4 bases short and J 7 bases short, with 11 bases between. The CDR3 is 13 residues long. CDR3 DNA: TGCGCCAGCAGCAGCCAGGGGAGTGAAAAACTGTTTTTT. It encodes CASSSQGSEKLFF.

V is TRBV5-1 and J is TRBJ2-7, with 15 bases matching TRBD2. The V gene end was trimmed by 4 bases and the J gene end by 3 bases; junction bases not matched to a gene: 11. This CDR3 is built from 18 residues. CDR1 is SGHRS and CDR2 is YFSETQ in the germline V gene. As DNA, the CDR3 is TGCGCCAGCAGCCCCGGCGGACTAGCGGGAGGGCCTCACTACGAGCAGTACTTC. Amino acids: CASSPGGLAGGPHYEQYF.

The V and J genes are TRBV5-1 and TRBJ2-3; D is ambiguous. V was clipped by 5 bases and J by 6 bases, with 10 bases between them. CDR3 length: 12 residues. Germline V gene data show CDR1 as SGHRS and CDR2 as YFSETQ. CDR3 nucleotide sequence: TGCGCCAGCAGGAACGGTTATGATACGCAGTATTTT. Amino acid sequence: CASRNGYDTQYF. The full variable domain, rest sourced from reference TRBV5-1 and TRBJ2-3, is KAGVTQTPRYLIKTRGQQVTLSCSPISGHRSVSWYQQTPGQGLQFLFEYFSETQRNKGNFPGRFSGRQFSNSRSEMNVSTLELGDSALYLCASRNGYDTQYFGPGTRLTVL.